These 18 T cell receptor beta chains originate from one sample sequenced in a study of Ad26.COV2.S vaccination and SARS-CoV-2 variants. Generated by immunoSEQ multiplex PCR, the TCRdb table keeps only in-frame clones and is missing some. Of 300,000 to 450,000 clones listed, roughly 94% are singletons. This specimen consisted of peripheral blood, obtained after recovery from COVID-19. Every receptor here comes from a human donor who had recovered from COVID-19.

The chain combines TRBV6-1 with TRBJ1-1; D remains ambiguous. V lost 1 base, J lost 1 base, and 7 bases lay in between. Germline lookup yields CDR1 MNHNS and CDR2 SASEGT. The CDR3 totals 14 residues. The DNA for the CDR3 is TGTGCCAGCAGTGAAGTATTTACGAACACTGAAGCTTTCTTT. Its protein is CASSEVFTNTEAFF.

The chain couples TRBV6-2 or TRBV6-3 to TRBJ2-1; D may be TRBD1 or TRBD2 (5 bases each). Germline V gene lookup returns CDR1 MNHEY and CDR2 SVGEGT. The CDR3 covers 14 residues. Trimming cost V 2 bases and J 2 bases, with 7 bases left between them. This CDR3 is CASSYRDPYNEQFF. In DNA form, the CDR3 reads TGTGCCAGCAGTTACCGGGACCCCTACAATGAGCAGTTCTTC.

V usage is TRBV4-3 and J usage is TRBJ2-1; D may be TRBD1 or TRBD2 (5 bases each). Trimming took off 0 bases at V and 7 bases at J, with 10 bases between the two ends. Germline values: CDR1 LGHNA, CDR2 YSLEER. CDR3 length: 14 amino acids. CDR3 DNA sequence: TGCGCCAGCAGCCAAGATGATGGGGGTAATGAGCAGTTCTTC. Its translation: CASSQDDGGNEQFF.

In its sample, this clone was seen once. V is TRBV7-9 and J is TRBJ1-1; no reliable D call. Germline-derived CDR1 and CDR2 are SEHNR and FQNEAQ (reference sequence). The germline V and J ends were trimmed by 5 bases and 0 bases, with 4 bases remaining between them. This CDR3 is 12 amino acids long. This CDR3 reads CASSPMNTEAFF. As DNA, the CDR3 is TGTGCCAGCAGCCCGATGAACACTGAAGCTTTCTTT.

The genes are TRBV11-3 and TRBJ2-2; 10 nucleotides align to TRBD2. Germline assignment: CDR1 SGHNT and CDR2 YENEEA. The CDR3 has 16 amino acids. V shed 5 bases and J 7 bases; nucleotides not matched to a gene: 10. CDR3 in DNA: TGTGCCAGCAGCCCCCGAAGCGGGGGGGCCCACGGGGAGCTGTTTTTT. It translates to CASSPRSGGAHGELFF.

The chain joins TRBV9 to TRBJ1-6; the D gene is possibly TRBD1 (5 bases). With 3 bases removed from V and 7 bases from J, the gap between germline ends came to 17 bases. Germline CDR1 and CDR2: SGDLS and YYNGEE. The CDR3 has 16 amino acids. As DNA, the CDR3 is TGTGCCAGCAGCGCCCCTCGAGGGACCGCAAATTCACCCCTCCACTTT. Residues: CASSAPRGTANSPLHF.

V usage is TRBV10-3 and J usage is TRBJ2-1; D might be TRBD1 (6 bases). There are 13 residues in the CDR3. CDR1 ENHRY and CDR2 SYGVKD come from the germline V gene. Trimming left V 5 bases short and J 3 bases short, with 8 bases between. Here the CDR3 reads CAISPGDYNEQFF. The DNA of the CDR3 is TGTGCCATCAGTCCAGGGGACTACAATGAGCAGTTCTTC.

The chain joins TRBV5-4 to TRBJ2-7; 7 nucleotides agree with TRBD2. Germline loops: CDR1 SGHNT, CDR2 YYREEE (reference sequence). CDR3 length: 13 amino acids. J gave up 2 bases and V 7 bases, and 6 bases lay outside the gene matches. The CDR3 nucleotides are TGTGCCAGCTCGTCTGCGGGGGCCTACGAGCAGTACTTC. Amino acids: CASSSAGAYEQYF. The variable domain in full, with the rest retrieved from reference TRBV5-4 and TRBJ2-7, is ETGVTQSPTHLIKTRGQQVTLRCSSQSGHNTVSWYQQALGQGPQFIFQYYREEENGRGNFPPRFSGLQFPNYSSELNVNALELDDSALYLCASSSAGAYEQYFGPGTRLTVT.

The chain joins TRBV12-3 or TRBV12-4 to TRBJ1-2; D is possibly TRBD1 (5 bases). Trimming left V 1 base short and J 8 bases short, with 11 bases between. The CDR3 is 13 amino acids. The CDR3 DNA sequence: TGTGCCAGCAGTTTAGGGGGCAGAAGCGGCTACACCTTC. Translating it yields CASSLGGRSGYTF.

The chain carries TRBV6-5 and TRBJ1-2; D is uncertain. Germline loops: CDR1 MNHEY, CDR2 SVGAGI. The CDR3 length is 12 residues. Trimming removed 3 bases at V and 8 bases at J, with 10 bases between. Here the CDR3 reads CASSYKGSGYTF. The DNA for the CDR3 is TGTGCCAGCAGTTATAAGGGATCGGGCTACACCTTC.

J is TRBJ1-1 and V is TRBV7-9; D gene uncertain. This CDR3 contains 13 residues. The germline CDR1 and CDR2 sequences are SEHNR and FQNEAQ (reference sequence). Trimming left V 6 bases short and J 4 bases short, with 12 bases between. The CDR3 nucleotides read TGTGCCAGCAGGGCGTGGGCGGTCACTGAAGCTTTCTTT. It is translated as CASRAWAVTEAFF.

This clone was seen a single time. V usage is TRBV9 and J usage is TRBJ2-3; D unclear. This CDR3 contains 13 residues. V was pared by 0 bases and J by 4 bases, with 6 bases between. Germline values: CDR1 SGDLS, CDR2 YYNGEE. The CDR3 protein is CASSVAGADTQYF. The CDR3 coding sequence is TGTGCCAGCAGCGTAGCGGGTGCAGATACGCAGTATTTT.

With respect to this clone: Other DNA sequences in this specimen translate into the identical CDR3. The CDR3 spells CASSLAGGMNTEAFF. The CDR3 DNA follows: TGCGCCAGCAGCTTGGCTGGGGGAATGAACACTGAAGCTTTCTTT. The chain joins TRBV5-1 to TRBJ1-1; the D gene is possibly TRBD1 (5 bases). The germline V gene encodes CDR1 SGHRS and CDR2 YFSETQ. V lost 0 bases and J lost 0, with 9 bases in between. The CDR3 runs to 15 residues. The variable domain in full, with the rest retrieved from reference TRBV5-1 and TRBJ1-1, is KAGVTQTPRYLIKTRGQQVTLSCSPISGHRSVSWYQQTPGQGLQFLFEYFSETQRNKGNFPGRFSGRQFSNSRSEMNVSTLELGDSALYLCASSLAGGMNTEAFFGQGTRLTVV.

The genes are TRBV5-1 and TRBJ2-2, with 11 nucleotides matching TRBD2. The germline CDR1 and CDR2 sequences are SGHRS and YFSETQ. The CDR3 consists of 17 residues. The V and J ends lost 0 bases and 1 base, in that order; junction bases with no gene match: 2. This CDR3 is CASSLVGLAENTGELFF. The CDR3 DNA reads as TGCGCCAGCAGCTTGGTGGGACTAGCGGAGAACACCGGGGAGCTGTTTTTT. The full variable domain, in which reference TRBV5-1 and TRBJ2-2 provide the parts outside the CDR3, is KAGVTQTPRYLIKTRGQQVTLSCSPISGHRSVSWYQQTPGQGLQFLFEYFSETQRNKGNFPGRFSGRQFSNSRSEMNVSTLELGDSALYLCASSLVGLAENTGELFFGEGSRLTVL.

This chain connects TRBV10-3 to TRBJ2-7; D may be TRBD1 (6 bases). The V end was cut by 8 bases, the J end by 6 bases, with 14 bases between. Germline CDR1 ENHRY, CDR2 SYGVKD. The CDR3 sequence is 12 residues long. The CDR3 nucleotides read TGTGCCATCGGGGCAGGGGTGAGCGAGCAGTACTTC. As protein: CAIGAGVSEQYF.

The chain is built from TRBV14 and TRBJ1-1, with D possibly TRBD1 on 5 matching bases. Between the trimmed V and J ends, which lost 1 base and 4 bases, there was a span of 10 bases. CDR1 and CDR2 from the germline V gene are SGHDN and FVKESK. The CDR3 has 14 amino acids. CDR3 in amino acids: CASSQVLRGTEAFF. The CDR3 DNA follows: TGTGCCAGCAGCCAAGTCCTTAGGGGCACTGAAGCTTTCTTT.

CDR3 residues: CASSYSGGAYNEQFF. The DNA for the CDR3 is TGTGCCAGCAGTTACTCTGGGGGGGCCTACAATGAGCAGTTCTTC. The V gene is TRBV6-5, the J gene TRBJ2-1; 7 bases fit TRBD2. Losses at the gene ends were 0 bases for V and 2 bases for J; bases not matched to a gene: 1. The germline CDR1 and CDR2 sequences are MNHEY and SVGAGI. The CDR3 length is 15 residues.

This sequence joins TRBV5-4 and TRBJ1-6; the D gene is possibly TRBD1 (5 bases). Germline V CDR1 and CDR2: SGHNT, YYREEE (reference sequence). The V end lost 7 bases, the J end lost 7 bases, and 18 bases lay between the germline ends. The CDR3 contains 15 residues. This CDR3 reads CASHKSGQKNSPLHF. As DNA, the CDR3 is TGTGCCAGCCATAAGTCCGGACAAAAAAATTCACCCCTCCACTTT.